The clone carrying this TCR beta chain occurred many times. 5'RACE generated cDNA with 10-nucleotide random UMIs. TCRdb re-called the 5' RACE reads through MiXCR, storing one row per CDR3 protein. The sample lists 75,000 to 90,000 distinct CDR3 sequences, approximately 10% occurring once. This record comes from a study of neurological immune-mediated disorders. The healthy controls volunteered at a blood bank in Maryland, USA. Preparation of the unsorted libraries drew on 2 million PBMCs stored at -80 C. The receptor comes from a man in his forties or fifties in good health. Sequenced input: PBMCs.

The CDR3 DNA is TGTGCCAGCAGCACACTCCTCGGGGAAGCTTTCTTT. Amino acid sequence: CASSTLLGEAFF. This chain joins TRBV9 and TRBJ1-1; D gene ambiguous. The germline CDR1 and CDR2 sequences are SGDLS and YYNGEE. With 4 bases removed from V and 8 bases from J, the gap between germline ends came to 12 bases. CDR3 length: 12 residues. Filled out from reference TRBV9 and TRBJ1-1, the complete variable domain reads DSGVTQTPKHLITATGQRVTLRCSPRSGDLSVYWYQQSLDQGLQFLIQYYNGEERAKGNILERFSAQQFPDLHSELNLSSLELGDSALYFCASSTLLGEAFFGQGTRLTVV.